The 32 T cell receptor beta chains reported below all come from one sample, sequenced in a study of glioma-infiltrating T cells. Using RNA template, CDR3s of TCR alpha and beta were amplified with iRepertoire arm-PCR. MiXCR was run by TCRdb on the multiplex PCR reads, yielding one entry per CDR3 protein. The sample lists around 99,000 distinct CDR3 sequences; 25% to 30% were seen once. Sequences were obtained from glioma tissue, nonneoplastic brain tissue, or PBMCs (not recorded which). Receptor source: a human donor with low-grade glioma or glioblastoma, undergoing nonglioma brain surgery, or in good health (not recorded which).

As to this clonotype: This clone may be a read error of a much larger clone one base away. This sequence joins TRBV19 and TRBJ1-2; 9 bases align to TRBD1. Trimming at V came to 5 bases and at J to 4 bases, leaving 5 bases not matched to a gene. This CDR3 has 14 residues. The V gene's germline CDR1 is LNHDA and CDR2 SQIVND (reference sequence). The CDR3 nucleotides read TGTGCCAGTAGTCAGGACAGGGGTGCCTATGGCTACACCTTC. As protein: CASSQDRGAYGYTF.

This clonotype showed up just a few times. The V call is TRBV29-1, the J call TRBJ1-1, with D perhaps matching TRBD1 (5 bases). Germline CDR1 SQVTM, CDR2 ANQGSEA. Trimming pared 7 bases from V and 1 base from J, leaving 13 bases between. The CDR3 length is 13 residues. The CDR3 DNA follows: TGCAGCGCCGTGGGGGTCTCGAACACTGAAGCTTTCTTT. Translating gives CSAVGVSNTEAFF.

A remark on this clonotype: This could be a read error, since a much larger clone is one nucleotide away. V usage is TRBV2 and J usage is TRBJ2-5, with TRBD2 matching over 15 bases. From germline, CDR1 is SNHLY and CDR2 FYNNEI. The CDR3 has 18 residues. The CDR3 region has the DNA TGTGCCAGCTCACATACCCGGACTAGCGGGAGGGCCAGGGAGACCCGGTACTTC. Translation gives CASSHTRTSGRARETRYF.

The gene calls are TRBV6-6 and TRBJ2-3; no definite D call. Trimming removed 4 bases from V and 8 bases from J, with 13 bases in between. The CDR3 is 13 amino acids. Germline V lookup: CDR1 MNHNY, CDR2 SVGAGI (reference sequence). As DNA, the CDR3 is TGTGCCAGCAGTTCAGTCAACGGCCCTACGCAGTATTTT. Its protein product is CASSSVNGPTQYF.

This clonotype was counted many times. In DNA form, the CDR3 reads TGTGCCAGCAGCTTAGTGGGACTAACAAACAATGAGCAGTTCTTC. Amino acid sequence: CASSLVGLTNNEQFF. The genes are TRBV7-9 and TRBJ2-1, with 7 bases identical to TRBD2. The trim removed 1 base at V and 5 bases at J, leaving 5 bases unmatched. Germline loops: CDR1 SEHNR, CDR2 FQNEAQ (reference sequence). This CDR3 spans 15 amino acids.

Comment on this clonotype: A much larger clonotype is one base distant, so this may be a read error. The CDR3 nucleotides read TGTGCCAGCAGCTTAGGCAGAACTAGGCCCCAGCATTTT. Its translation: CASSLGRTRPQHF. The chain links TRBV5-4 to TRBJ1-5; the D is unclear. Trimming shortened V by 2 bases and J by 9 bases, and 12 bases separated the two germline ends. There are 13 residues in the CDR3. Per germline, CDR1 SGHNT and CDR2 YYREEE (reference sequence).

The CDR3 sequence is CASSVTSTDTQYF. The CDR3 nucleotides read TGTGCCAGCAGCGTGACCTCCACAGATACGCAGTATTTT. J is TRBJ2-3 and V is TRBV9; D is undetermined. Looked up from germline, CDR1 is SGDLS and CDR2 is YYNGEE. Trimming cost V 2 bases and J 2 bases, with 6 bases left between them. The CDR3 is made up of 13 amino acids.

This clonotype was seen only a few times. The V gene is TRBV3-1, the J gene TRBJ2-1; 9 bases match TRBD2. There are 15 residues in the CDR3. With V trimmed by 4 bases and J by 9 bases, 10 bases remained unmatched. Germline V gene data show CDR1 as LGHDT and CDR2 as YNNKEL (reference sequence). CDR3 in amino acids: CASSPGVGSGGEQFF. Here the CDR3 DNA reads TGTGCCAGCAGCCCGGGGGTAGGTAGCGGGGGTGAGCAGTTCTTC.

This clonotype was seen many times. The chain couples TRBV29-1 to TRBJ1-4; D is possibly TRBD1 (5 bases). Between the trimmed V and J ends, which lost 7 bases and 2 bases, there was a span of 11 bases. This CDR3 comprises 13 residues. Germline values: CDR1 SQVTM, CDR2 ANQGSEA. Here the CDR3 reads CSAAGGTNEKLFF. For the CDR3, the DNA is TGCAGCGCTGCGGGGGGTACTAATGAAAAACTGTTTTTT.

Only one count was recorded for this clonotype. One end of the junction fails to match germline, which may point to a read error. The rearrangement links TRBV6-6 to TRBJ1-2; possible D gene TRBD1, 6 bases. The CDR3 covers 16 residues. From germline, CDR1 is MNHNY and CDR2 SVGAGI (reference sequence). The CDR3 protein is CAGSYQSGTFGYGYTF. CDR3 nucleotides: TGTGCCGGCAGTTACCAGTCCGGGACATTTGGCTATGGCTACACCTTC.

The CDR3: CASGTEAQETQYF. Written as DNA, the CDR3 is TGTGCTAGTGGTACCGAGGCTCAAGAGACCCAGTACTTC. The chain links TRBV12-5 to TRBJ2-5; D is unresolved. V was pared by 5 bases and J by 2 bases, with 9 bases between. Germline CDR1 reads LGHNT; CDR2 reads FRNRAP. There are 13 residues in the CDR3. Complete variable domain (other parts from reference TRBV12-5 and TRBJ2-5): DARVTQTPRHKVTEMGQEVTMRCQPILGHNTVFWYRQTMMQGLELLAYFRNRAPLDDSGMPKDRFSAEMPDATLATLKIQPSEPRDSAVYFCASGTEAQETQYFGPGTRLLVL.

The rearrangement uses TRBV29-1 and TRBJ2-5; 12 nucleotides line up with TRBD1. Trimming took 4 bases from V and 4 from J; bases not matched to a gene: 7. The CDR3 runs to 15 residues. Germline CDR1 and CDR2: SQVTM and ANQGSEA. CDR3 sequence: CSVAGTGGTRETQYF. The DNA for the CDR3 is TGCAGCGTTGCCGGGACAGGGGGCACGAGAGAGACCCAGTACTTC.

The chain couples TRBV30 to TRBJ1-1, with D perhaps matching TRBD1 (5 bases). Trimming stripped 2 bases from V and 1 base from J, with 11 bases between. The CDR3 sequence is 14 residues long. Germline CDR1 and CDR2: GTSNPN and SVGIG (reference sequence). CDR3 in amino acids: CAWSISGRNTEAFF. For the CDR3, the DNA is TGTGCCTGGAGTATATCAGGGAGGAACACTGAAGCTTTCTTT.

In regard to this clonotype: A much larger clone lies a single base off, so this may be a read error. The CDR3 nucleotides read TGTGTCAGCAGCTGGGGGACTCTCAATGAGCAGTTCTTC. Encoded protein: CVSSWGTLNEQFF. This chain uses TRBV12-3 or TRBV12-4 with TRBJ2-1; D perhaps matches TRBD2 (6 bases). CDR3 length: 13 amino acids.

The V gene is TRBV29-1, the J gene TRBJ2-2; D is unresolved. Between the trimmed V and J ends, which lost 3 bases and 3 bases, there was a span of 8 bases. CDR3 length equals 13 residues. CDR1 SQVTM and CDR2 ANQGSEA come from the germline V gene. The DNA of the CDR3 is TGCAGCGTTGATACAGATTACACCGGGGAGCTGTTTTTT. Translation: CSVDTDYTGELFF.

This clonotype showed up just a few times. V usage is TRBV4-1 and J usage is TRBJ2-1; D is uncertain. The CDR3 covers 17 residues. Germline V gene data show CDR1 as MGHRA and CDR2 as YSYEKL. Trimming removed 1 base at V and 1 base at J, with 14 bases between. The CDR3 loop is CASSQVDLGVSYNEQFF. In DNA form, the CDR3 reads TGCGCCAGCAGCCAAGTTGATCTCGGTGTATCCTACAATGAGCAGTTCTTC.

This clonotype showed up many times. CDR3 coding DNA: TGTGCCAGCAGCCAGGAACCCTACGAGCAGTACTTC. This codes for CASSQEPYEQYF. The genes are TRBV28 and TRBJ2-7; the D is unclear. With 6 bases removed from V and 2 bases from J, the gap between germline ends came to 8 bases. Germline CDR1 and CDR2: MDHEN and SYDVKM. The CDR3 totals 12 residues.

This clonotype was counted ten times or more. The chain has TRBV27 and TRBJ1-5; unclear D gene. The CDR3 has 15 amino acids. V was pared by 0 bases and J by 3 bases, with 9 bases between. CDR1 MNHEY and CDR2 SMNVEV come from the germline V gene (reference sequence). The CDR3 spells CASSLSAGINQPQHF. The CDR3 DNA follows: TGTGCCAGCAGTTTATCGGCCGGGATCAATCAGCCCCAGCATTTT.

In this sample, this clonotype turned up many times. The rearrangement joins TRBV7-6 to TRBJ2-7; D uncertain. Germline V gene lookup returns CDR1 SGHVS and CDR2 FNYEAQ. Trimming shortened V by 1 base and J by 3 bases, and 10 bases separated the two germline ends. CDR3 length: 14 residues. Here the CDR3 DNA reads TGTGCCAGCAGCTTAGGGCCTCAAAACTACGAGCAGTACTTC. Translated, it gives CASSLGPQNYEQYF.

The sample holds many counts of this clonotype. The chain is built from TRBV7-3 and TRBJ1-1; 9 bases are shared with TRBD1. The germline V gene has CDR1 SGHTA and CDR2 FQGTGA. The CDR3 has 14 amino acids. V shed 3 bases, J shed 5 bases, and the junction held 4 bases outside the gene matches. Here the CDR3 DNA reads TGTGCCAGCAGCTTCGACAGGGGGGCAACTGAAGCTTTCTTT. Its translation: CASSFDRGATEAFF. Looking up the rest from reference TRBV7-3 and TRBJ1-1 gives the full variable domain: GAGVSQTPSNKVTEKGKYVELRCDPISGHTALYWYRQSLGQGPEFLIYFQGTGAADDSGLPNDRFFAVRPEGSVSTLKIQRTERGDSAVYLCASSFDRGATEAFFGQGTRLTVV.

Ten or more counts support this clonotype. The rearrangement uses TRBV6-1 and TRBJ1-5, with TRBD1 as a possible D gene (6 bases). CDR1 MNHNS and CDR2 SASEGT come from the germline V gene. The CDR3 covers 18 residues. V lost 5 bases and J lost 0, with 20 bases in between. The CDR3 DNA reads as TGTGCCAGCAGTTCCCCGGGACACACAAGTTATAGCAATCAGCCCCAGCATTTT. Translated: CASSSPGHTSYSNQPQHF.

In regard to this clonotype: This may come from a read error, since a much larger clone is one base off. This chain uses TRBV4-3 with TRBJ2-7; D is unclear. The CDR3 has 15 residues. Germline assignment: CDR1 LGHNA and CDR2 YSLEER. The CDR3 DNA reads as TGCGCCAGCAGCCAAGGCCGGGCCACCTCCTACAAGCAGTACTTC. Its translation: CASSQGRATSYKQYF.

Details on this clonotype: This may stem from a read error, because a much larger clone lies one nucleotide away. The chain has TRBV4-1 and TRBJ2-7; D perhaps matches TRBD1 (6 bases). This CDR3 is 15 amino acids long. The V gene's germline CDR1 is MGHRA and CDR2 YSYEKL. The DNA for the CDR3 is TGCGCCAGCAGCCAAGACGGACAGCAGACCTACAAGCAGTACTTC. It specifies CASSQDGQQTYKQYF.

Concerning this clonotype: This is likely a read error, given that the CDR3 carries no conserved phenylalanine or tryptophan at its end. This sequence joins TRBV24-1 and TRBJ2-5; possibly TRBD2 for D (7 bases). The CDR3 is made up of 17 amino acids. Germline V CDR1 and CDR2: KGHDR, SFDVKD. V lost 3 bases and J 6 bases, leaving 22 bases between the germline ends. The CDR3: CATSDPQQGGSLKTQYL. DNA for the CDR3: TGTGCCACCAGTGATCCCCAACAGGGCGGGAGTCTGAAGACCCAGTACCTC.

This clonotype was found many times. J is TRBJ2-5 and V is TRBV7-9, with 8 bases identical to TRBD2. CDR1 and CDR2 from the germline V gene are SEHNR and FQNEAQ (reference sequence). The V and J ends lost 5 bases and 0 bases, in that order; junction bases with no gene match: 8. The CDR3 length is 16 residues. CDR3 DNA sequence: TGTGCCAGCAGCCCGCCTTGGACTAGCTACCAAGAGACCCAGTACTTC. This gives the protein CASSPPWTSYQETQYF.

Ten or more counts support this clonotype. The CDR3 is CASSKGLAGGGYNEQFF. The CDR3 DNA follows: TGTGCCAGCAGCAAAGGACTAGCGGGAGGAGGGTACAATGAGCAGTTCTTC. This rearrangement joins TRBV7-2 to TRBJ2-1; TRBD2 aligns across 14 bases. V lost 5 bases to trimming and J lost 4 bases; unmatched junction nucleotides: 7. CDR3 length: 17 amino acids. Germline-derived CDR1 and CDR2 are SGHTA and FQGNSA.

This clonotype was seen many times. CDR3 in amino acids: CATGGAGYSNQPQHF. The CDR3 DNA reads TGTGCCACCGGGGGGGCAGGGTATAGCAATCAGCCCCAGCATTTT. The chain uses TRBV10-3 and TRBJ1-5; possible D gene TRBD1, 6 bases. The CDR3 length is 15 residues. Trimming pared 10 bases from V and 0 bases from J, leaving 16 bases between. Per the germline V gene, CDR1 is ENHRY and CDR2 is SYGVKD.

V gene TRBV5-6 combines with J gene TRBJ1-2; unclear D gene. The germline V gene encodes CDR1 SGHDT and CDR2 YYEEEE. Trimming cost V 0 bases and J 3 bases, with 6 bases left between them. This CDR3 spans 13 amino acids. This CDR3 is CASSLVSDYGYTF. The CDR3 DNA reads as TGTGCCAGCAGCTTGGTATCAGACTATGGCTACACCTTC.

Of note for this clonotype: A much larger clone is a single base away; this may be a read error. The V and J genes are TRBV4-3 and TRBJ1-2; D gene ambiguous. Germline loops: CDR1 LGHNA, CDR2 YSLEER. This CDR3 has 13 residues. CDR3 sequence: CASSQDREDGYNF. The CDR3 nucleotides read TGCGCCAGCAGCCAAGATAGGGAAGATGGCTACAACTTC.

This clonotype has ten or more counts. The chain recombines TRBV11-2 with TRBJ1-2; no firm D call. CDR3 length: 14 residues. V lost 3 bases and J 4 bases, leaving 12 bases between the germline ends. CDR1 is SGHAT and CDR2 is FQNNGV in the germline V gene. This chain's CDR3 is CASSFGAASYGYTF. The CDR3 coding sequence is TGTGCCAGCAGCTTTGGAGCGGCCAGCTATGGCTACACCTTC.

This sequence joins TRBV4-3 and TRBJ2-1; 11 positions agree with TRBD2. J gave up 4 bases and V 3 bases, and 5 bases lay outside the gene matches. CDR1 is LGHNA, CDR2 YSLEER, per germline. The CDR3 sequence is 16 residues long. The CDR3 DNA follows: TGCGCCAGCAGCCACAAACTAGCGGGGGTGTACAATGAGCAGTTCTTC. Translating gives CASSHKLAGVYNEQFF.

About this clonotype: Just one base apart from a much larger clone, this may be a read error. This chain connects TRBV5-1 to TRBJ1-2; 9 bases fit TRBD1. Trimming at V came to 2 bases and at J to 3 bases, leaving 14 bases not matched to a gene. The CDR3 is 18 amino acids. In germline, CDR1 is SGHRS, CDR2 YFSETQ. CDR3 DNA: TGCGCCAGCAGCTTTTTAGGGACAGGGATGAGGTGGTACTATGGCTACACCTTC. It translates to CASSFLGTGMRWYYGYTF.